A single sample is the source of the 18 T cell receptor beta chains below, sequenced in a study of blood T cell repertoires in COVID-19. Method: immunoSEQ multiplex PCR; TCRdb's copy keeps in-frame clones and lacks some. This table holds 110,000 to 150,000 clones, 85% to 90% found once. Sequenced material: PBMCs or T cells enriched from blood (not recorded which). The receptors here all came from a man in his fifties or sixties who had recovered from COVID-19.

The V and J genes are TRBV7-9 and TRBJ2-7; tentatively, D is TRBD1 (7 bases). Trimming stripped 5 bases from V and 0 bases from J, with 14 bases between. The germline gives CDR1 SEHNR, CDR2 FQNEAQ (reference sequence). The CDR3 totals 15 residues. The CDR3 coding sequence is TGTGCCAGCAGCCCCGACCAGGGGGGCTCCTACGAGCAGTACTTC. It is translated as CASSPDQGGSYEQYF. Variable domain in full (rest from reference TRBV7-9 and TRBJ2-7): DTGVSQNPRHKITKRGQNVTFRCDPISEHNRLYWYRQTLGQGPEFLTYFQNEAQLEKSRLLSDRFSAERPKGSFSTLEIQRTEQGDSAMYLCASSPDQGGSYEQYFGPGTRLTVT.

The genes are TRBV9 and TRBJ1-2; TRBD1 matches at 11 bases. The CDR3 runs 14 residues. CDR1 and CDR2 (germline): SGDLS, YYNGEE. V was clipped by 3 bases and J by 2 bases; unmatched bases: 0. The CDR3: CASSGTGGNYGYTF. The CDR3 DNA reads TGTGCCAGCAGCGGGACAGGGGGCAACTATGGCTACACCTTC.

The chain couples TRBV5-8 to TRBJ1-5; D gene uncertain. The CDR3 sequence is 13 residues long. Germline V gene data show CDR1 as SGHTS and CDR2 as YDEGEE. V was pared by 5 bases and J by 4 bases, with 10 bases between. CDR3 sequence: CASSIQKNQPQHF. The CDR3 DNA follows: TGTGCCAGCAGTATACAGAAAAATCAGCCCCAGCATTTT.

This sequence joins TRBV27 and TRBJ1-2, with 8 bases identical to TRBD1. Germline-derived CDR1 and CDR2 are MNHEY and SMNVEV (reference sequence). This CDR3 is 14 amino acids long. J was trimmed by 8 bases and V by 4 bases; bases with no gene match: 9. CDR3 loop: CASSWTTGASGYTF. The CDR3 DNA reads as TGTGCCAGCAGTTGGACGACAGGGGCGTCGGGCTACACCTTC.

This chain uses TRBV19 with TRBJ1-5, with 9 bases that match TRBD1. V lost 5 bases to trimming and J lost 9 bases; unmatched junction nucleotides: 5. The CDR3 covers 13 residues. Per germline, CDR1 LNHDA and CDR2 SQIVND (reference sequence). The DNA for the CDR3 is TGTGCCAGTAGTGGACAGGGGTCAGGGCCCCAGCATTTT. It encodes CASSGQGSGPQHF.

To note about this clone: Within the sample, other DNA sequences also encode this same CDR3. The chain employs TRBV30 and TRBJ1-6; D not resolved. The germline gives CDR1 GTSNPN, CDR2 SVGIG (reference sequence). The V end lost 2 bases, the J end lost 9 bases, and 11 bases lay between the germline ends. The CDR3 spans 13 residues. CDR3 bases: TGTGCCTGGAGTCCGGGTAGTGGTTCACCCCTCCACTTT. It specifies CAWSPGSGSPLHF. Combining the CDR3 with reference TRBV30 and TRBJ1-6 gives the whole variable domain SQTIHQWPATLVQPVGSPLSLECTVEGTSNPNLYWYRQAAGRGLQLLFYSVGIGQISSEVPQNLSASRPQDRQFILSSKKLLLSDSGFYLCAWSPGSGSPLHFGNGTRLTVT.

This chain links TRBV27 with TRBJ2-7, with D maybe TRBD1 (6 bases). Deletions cut 3 bases from V and 2 bases from J, with 8 bases between. This CDR3 spans 13 amino acids. CDR1 is MNHEY, CDR2 SMNVEV, per germline (reference sequence). DNA for the CDR3: TGTGCCAGCAGTTTGGGGGCCCCCTACGAGCAGTACTTC. As protein: CASSLGAPYEQYF.

This clone is a singleton in its sample. The CDR3 protein is CASSRTREWAQHF. CDR3 bases: TGTGCCAGCAGCCGGACGCGGGAGTGGGCCCAGCATTTT. This chain joins TRBV7-8 and TRBJ1-5; D gene ambiguous. The CDR3 consists of 13 residues. CDR1 and CDR2 from the germline V gene are SGHVS and FQNEAQ. The V end lost 5 bases, the J end lost 11 bases, and 16 bases lay between the germline ends.

J is TRBJ2-6 and V is TRBV9; tentatively, D is TRBD2 (5 bases). Germline CDR1 and CDR2: SGDLS and YYNGEE. V lost 2 bases and J lost 6, with 9 bases in between. This CDR3 has 14 residues. The CDR3 reads CASSVGNLANVLTF. As DNA, the CDR3 is TGTGCCAGCAGCGTCGGGAATCTGGCCAACGTCCTGACTTTC.

The genes are TRBV11-2 and TRBJ2-7; maybe TRBD2 (5 bases). The CDR3 has 15 residues. CDR1 SGHAT and CDR2 FQNNGV come from the germline V gene. V lost 5 bases and J 2 bases, leaving 16 bases between the germline ends. The CDR3 loop reads CASSHPGSRAYEQYF. DNA of the CDR3: TGTGCCAGCAGCCACCCCGGGTCGAGGGCCTACGAGCAGTACTTC.

The chain links TRBV19 to TRBJ1-2, with D perhaps TRBD1 (5 bases). This CDR3 spans 14 amino acids. Germline CDR1 reads LNHDA; CDR2 reads SQIVND (reference sequence). V was pared by 3 bases and J by 8 bases, with 16 bases between. The CDR3 sequence: CASSITGGAWGYTF. In DNA, the CDR3 is TGTGCCAGTAGTATCACAGGTGGGGCGTGGGGCTACACCTTC.

The V gene is TRBV11-2, the J gene TRBJ1-2; TRBD1 matches 10 bases. Per the germline V gene, CDR1 is SGHAT and CDR2 is FQNNGV. V trimming: 5 bases; J trimming: 6 bases; junction bases outside the gene matches: 9. The CDR3 contains 15 residues. CDR3 residues: CASSTPLGQGNGYTF. The CDR3 DNA follows: TGTGCCAGCAGCACACCCCTGGGACAGGGGAATGGCTACACCTTC.

There are a few counts of this clone. The CDR3 DNA is TGTGCCAGCCCCCCGACGGGACAAATCACTGAAGCTTTCTTT. Its protein is CASPPTGQITEAFF. This chain uses TRBV28 with TRBJ1-1; TRBD1 is a possible D gene (6 bases). Trimming took off 8 bases at V and 4 bases at J, with 17 bases between the two ends. In germline, CDR1 is MDHEN, CDR2 SYDVKM. There are 14 residues in the CDR3.

The gene calls are TRBV2 and TRBJ1-5, with D unclear. The CDR3 loop spans 16 amino acids. Trimming cost V 3 bases and J 2 bases, with 14 bases left between them. Germline loops: CDR1 SNHLY, CDR2 FYNNEI. The CDR3 nucleotides read TGTGCCAGCAGTGAGCTCGTTGGGCAGGGCAATCAGCCCCAGCATTTT. This gives the protein CASSELVGQGNQPQHF.

The rearrangement joins TRBV15 to TRBJ2-3; D gene ambiguous. In germline, CDR1 is LNHNV, CDR2 YYDKDF (reference sequence). The CDR3 totals 13 residues. V shed 0 bases and J shed 6 bases, with 7 bases lying between them. CDR3 sequence (DNA): TGTGCCACCAGCAGAGATCGGTTCGATACGCAGTATTTT. It encodes CATSRDRFDTQYF.

The chain carries TRBV9 and TRBJ1-4; D not certain. Germline V gives CDR1 SGDLS, CDR2 YYNGEE. Between the trimmed V and J ends, which lost 0 bases and 5 bases, there was a span of 8 bases. The CDR3 has 14 amino acids. CDR3 sequence (DNA): TGTGCCAGCAGCGTAGCCGCCGAGAATGAAAAACTGTTTTTT. Protein product: CASSVAAENEKLFF.

This chain links TRBV5-6 with TRBJ1-1, with TRBD1 as a possible D gene (5 bases). CDR1 and CDR2 from the germline V gene are SGHDT and YYEEEE. V lost 3 bases to trimming and J lost 5 bases, with 14 bases between them. This CDR3 is built from 14 residues. The CDR3 nucleotides read TGTGCCAGCAGCTACACCAGGGTGGTAACTGAAGCTTTCTTT. It encodes CASSYTRVVTEAFF. Full variable domain (outside the CDR3, taken from reference TRBV5-6 and TRBJ1-1): DAGVTQSPTHLIKTRGQQVTLRCSPKSGHDTVSWYQQALGQGPQFIFQYYEEEERQRGNFPDRFSGHQFPNYSSELNVNALLLGDSALYLCASSYTRVVTEAFFGQGTRLTVV.

The chain has TRBV27 and TRBJ2-7; D might be TRBD1 (6 bases). This CDR3 has 12 residues. Germline V gene data show CDR1 as MNHEY and CDR2 as SMNVEV (reference sequence). Trimming took 5 bases from V and 10 from J, leaving 15 bases between them. CDR3 coding DNA: TGTGCCAGCAGTCCGTCCCGGACAGTTCAGTACTTC. Translated, it gives CASSPSRTVQYF.